A selection of T cell receptor beta chains follows, all from one sample in a study of blood T cell repertoires in COVID-19. Clones were read by immunoSEQ multiplex PCR, and TCRdb kept only the in-frame ones, dropping some. This sample has approximately 300,000 clones, with 85% found just once. The sample comprised PBMCs or T cells enriched from blood (not recorded which). The receptors shown here come from a woman between 25 and 40 years old who had been exposed to COVID-19. The CDR3 runs from the conserved cysteine through the conserved F or W. A D gene is named only where the DNA matches it firmly.

j_gene,v_gene,d_gene,CDR3aa
TRBJ1-3,TRBV14,TRBD1,CASSHVGTAGNTIYF
TRBJ2-7,TRBV21-1,NA,CASSKALRSYEQYF
TRBJ1-2,TRBV5-1,NA,CASNGGGAGGSGGYTF
TRBJ1-3,TRBV18,TRBD1,CASSQGQNSGNTIYF
TRBJ1-2,TRBV29-1,NA,CSVEKRGSHYGYTF
TRBJ1-6,TRBV18,NA,CASSPSPPGFYNSPLHF
TRBJ1-1,TRBV6-5,NA,CASRTDRNTEAFF
TRBJ1-2,TRBV24-1,NA,CATPPGRFLHTF
TRBJ2-7,TRBV18,NA,CASSSGATYEQYF
TRBJ2-1,TRBV28,NA,CASSPTGTYNEQFF
TRBJ1-4,TRBV28,TRBD1,CASTAAGRDRRGGTYEKLFF
TRBJ2-1,TRBV5-1,NA,CASSLGQSSYNEQFF
TRBJ2-7,TRBV9,TRBD2,CASSPTSGRLYEQYF
TRBJ2-1,TRBV5-1,NA,CASSRDLRVNNEQFF
TRBJ2-3,TRBV7-9,TRBD2,CASSLEPGGPPDTQYF
TRBJ1-3,TRBV18,NA,CASSPSGVAGNTIYF
TRBJ2-7,TRBV6-1,NA,CASSEQRQLSFYEQYF
TRBJ2-7,TRBV6-5,NA,CASVVGSPYEQYF
TRBJ1-5,TRBV7-4,NA,CASSPFDMQPQHF
TRBJ2-3,TRBV28,TRBD1,CASSPGQGAPDTQYF
TRBJ2-5,TRBV28,NA,CASSLTVNQETQYF
TRBJ1-6,TRBV30,NA,CATKAGGINSPLHF
TRBJ1-1,TRBV28,NA,CASSLQGHTEAFF
TRBJ2-1,TRBV2,TRBD2,CASSGRDYSYNEQFF
TRBJ1-5,TRBV4-3,NA,CASSQDLGGSNQPQHF
TRBJ2-3,TRBV2,NA,CASRLDTQYF
TRBJ1-2,TRBV7-3,TRBD1,CASSLYTGQSEYGYTF
TRBJ2-1,TRBV24-1,TRBD2,CATSDFDTSGSYEQFF
TRBJ1-1,TRBV7-8,NA,CASTVDRINTEAFF
TRBJ1-2,TRBV28,NA,CASSPSGTLNIYGYTF
TRBJ2-2,TRBV5-1,TRBD1,CASRPDRGNTGELFF
TRBJ1-3,TRBV28,NA,CASSSHRGTDGNTIYF
TRBJ1-2,TRBV2,NA,CASRKDNNYGYTF
TRBJ1-2,TRBV7-5,NA,CVRSIAIWRAGNYGYTF
TRBJ2-1,TRBV2,NA,CASSAGGEQFF
TRBJ1-6,TRBV4-3,NA,CASSQVRGASPLHF
TRBJ2-1,TRBV30,TRBD2,CAWSSSGPYNEQFF
TRBJ2-5,TRBV5-4,NA,CASSLARGTKSTQYF
TRBJ1-1,TRBV7-7,TRBD1,CASSSYRGPSTEAFF
TRBJ2-5,TRBV5-1,NA,CASSLVLGDKETQYF
TRBJ2-1,TRBV7-2,TRBD1,CASSSSGTGYNEQFF
TRBJ2-7,TRBV28,NA,CASSLSSRAGAGEQYF
TRBJ2-4,TRBV4-1,NA,CASIPGRKNIQYF
TRBJ2-3,TRBV10-2,TRBD1,CASSEDRVRTDTQYF
TRBJ2-3,TRBV7-2,TRBD2,CASSLEGLAGLTDTQYF
TRBJ2-7,TRBV5-4,NA,CASSSRTVSSYEQYF
TRBJ1-5,TRBV19,NA,CASSIGVANQPQHF
TRBJ1-3,TRBV21-1,NA,CASSNSPGQGDSSSGNTIYF
TRBJ2-7,TRBV18,TRBD1,CASSSRQGVYEQYF
TRBJ1-4,TRBV25-1,TRBD1,CASSALTGQTNEKLFF
TRBJ1-3,TRBV4-1,TRBD1,CASSQGTHRGLRNSGNTIYF
TRBJ2-3,TRBV19,TRBD1,CASRDRGTDTQYF
TRBJ1-2,TRBV3-1/TRBV3-2,TRBD1,CASSQATGNYGYTF